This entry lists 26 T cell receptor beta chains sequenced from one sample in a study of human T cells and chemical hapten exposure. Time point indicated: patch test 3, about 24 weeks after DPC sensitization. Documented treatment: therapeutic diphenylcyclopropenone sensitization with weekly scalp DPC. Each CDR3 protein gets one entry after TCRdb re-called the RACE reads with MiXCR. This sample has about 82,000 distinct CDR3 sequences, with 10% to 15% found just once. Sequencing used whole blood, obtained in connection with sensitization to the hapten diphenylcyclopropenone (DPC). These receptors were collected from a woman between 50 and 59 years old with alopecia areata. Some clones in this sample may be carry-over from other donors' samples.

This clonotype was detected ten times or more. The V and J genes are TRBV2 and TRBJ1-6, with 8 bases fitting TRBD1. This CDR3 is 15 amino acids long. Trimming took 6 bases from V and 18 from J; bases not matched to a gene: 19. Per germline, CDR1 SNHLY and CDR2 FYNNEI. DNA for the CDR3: TGTGCCAGCAGCGCTTCAGGGGGCCCGATACTTTTAACCCACTTT. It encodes CASSASGGPILLTHF.

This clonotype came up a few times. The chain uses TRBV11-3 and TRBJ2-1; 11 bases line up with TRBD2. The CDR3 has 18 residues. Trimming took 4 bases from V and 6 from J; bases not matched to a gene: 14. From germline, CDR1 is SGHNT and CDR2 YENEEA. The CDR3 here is CASSSETIAGGPVNEQFF. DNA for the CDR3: TGTGCCAGCAGCTCCGAAACTATAGCGGGAGGGCCAGTCAATGAGCAGTTCTTC.

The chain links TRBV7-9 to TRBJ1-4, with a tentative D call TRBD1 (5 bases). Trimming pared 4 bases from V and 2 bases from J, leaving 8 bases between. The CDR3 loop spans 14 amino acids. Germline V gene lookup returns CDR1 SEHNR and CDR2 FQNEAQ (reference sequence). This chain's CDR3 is CASSYRSTNEKLFF. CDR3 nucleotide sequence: TGTGCCAGCAGCTACAGGTCTACTAATGAAAAACTGTTTTTT.

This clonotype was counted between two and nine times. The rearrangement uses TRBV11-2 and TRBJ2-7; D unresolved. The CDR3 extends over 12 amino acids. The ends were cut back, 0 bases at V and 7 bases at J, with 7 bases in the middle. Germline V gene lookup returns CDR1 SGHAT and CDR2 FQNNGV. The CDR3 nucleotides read TGTGCCAGCAGCTTAGATCTTAGTGAGCAGTACTTC. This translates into CASSLDLSEQYF. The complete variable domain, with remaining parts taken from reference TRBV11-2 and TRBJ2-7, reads EAGVAQSPRYKIIEKRQSVAFWCNPISGHATLYWYQQILGQGPKLLIQFQNNGVVDDSQLPKDRFSAERLKGVDSTLKIQPAKLEDSAVYLCASSLDLSEQYFGPGTRLTVT.

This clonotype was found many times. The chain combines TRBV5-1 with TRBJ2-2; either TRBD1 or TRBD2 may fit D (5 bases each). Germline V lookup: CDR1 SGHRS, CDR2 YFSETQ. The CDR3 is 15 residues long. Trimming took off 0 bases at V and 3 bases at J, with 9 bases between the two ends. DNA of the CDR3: TGCGCCAGCAGCTTGGCCCTGGGGGACACCGGGGAGCTGTTTTTT. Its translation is CASSLALGDTGELFF.

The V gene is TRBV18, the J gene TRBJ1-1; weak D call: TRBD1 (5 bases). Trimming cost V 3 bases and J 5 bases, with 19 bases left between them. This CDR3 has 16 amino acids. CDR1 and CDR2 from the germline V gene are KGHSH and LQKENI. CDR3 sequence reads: CASSPNYQGKMTEAFF. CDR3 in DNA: TGTGCCAGCTCACCGAATTACCAGGGTAAGATGACTGAAGCTTTCTTT.

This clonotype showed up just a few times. In DNA form, the CDR3 reads TGTGCCACCAGCAGATCCCGGTACAATGAGCAGTTCTTC. It codes for CATSRSRYNEQFF. V is TRBV15 and J is TRBJ2-1; D uncertain. Trimming removed 2 bases at V and 4 bases at J, with 6 bases between. CDR1 and CDR2 (germline): LNHNV, YYDKDF (reference sequence). There are 13 residues in the CDR3.

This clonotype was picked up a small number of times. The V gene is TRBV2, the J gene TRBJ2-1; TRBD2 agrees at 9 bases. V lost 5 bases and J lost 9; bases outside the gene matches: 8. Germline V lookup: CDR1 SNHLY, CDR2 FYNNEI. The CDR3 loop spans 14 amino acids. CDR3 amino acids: CASSRIAGVSEQFF. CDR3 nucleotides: TGTGCCAGCAGTCGGATAGCGGGAGTTTCTGAGCAGTTCTTC.

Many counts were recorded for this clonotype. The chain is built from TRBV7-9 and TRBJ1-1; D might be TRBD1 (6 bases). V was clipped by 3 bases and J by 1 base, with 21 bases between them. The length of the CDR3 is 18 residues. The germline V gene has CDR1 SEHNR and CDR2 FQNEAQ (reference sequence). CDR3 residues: CASSFTPRDTRWNTEAFF. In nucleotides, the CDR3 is TGTGCCAGCAGCTTCACCCCCCGGGACACAAGATGGAACACTGAAGCTTTCTTT.

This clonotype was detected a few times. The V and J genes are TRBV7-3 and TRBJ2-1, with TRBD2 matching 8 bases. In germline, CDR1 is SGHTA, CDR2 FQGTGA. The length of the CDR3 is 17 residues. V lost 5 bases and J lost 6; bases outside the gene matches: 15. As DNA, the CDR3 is TGTGCCAGCAGCCCCACCTCCGGGACTAGTTCTGGCAATGAGCAGTTCTTC. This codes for CASSPTSGTSSGNEQFF.

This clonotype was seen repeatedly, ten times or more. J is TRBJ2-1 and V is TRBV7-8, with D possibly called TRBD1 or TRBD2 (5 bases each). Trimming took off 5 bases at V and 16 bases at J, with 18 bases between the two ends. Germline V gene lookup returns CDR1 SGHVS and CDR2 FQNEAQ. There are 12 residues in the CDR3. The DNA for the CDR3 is TGTGCCAGCAGCCAGACAACCGGGACCTGTTTCTTC. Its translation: CASSQTTGTCFF.

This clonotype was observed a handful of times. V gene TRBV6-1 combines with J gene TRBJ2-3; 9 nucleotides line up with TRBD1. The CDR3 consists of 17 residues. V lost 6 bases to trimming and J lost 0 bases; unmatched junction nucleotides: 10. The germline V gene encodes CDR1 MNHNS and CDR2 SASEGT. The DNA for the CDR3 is TGTGCCAGCAGGGATGCTCCGGGGACAGGGAGCACAGATACGCAGTATTTT. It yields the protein CASRDAPGTGSTDTQYF.

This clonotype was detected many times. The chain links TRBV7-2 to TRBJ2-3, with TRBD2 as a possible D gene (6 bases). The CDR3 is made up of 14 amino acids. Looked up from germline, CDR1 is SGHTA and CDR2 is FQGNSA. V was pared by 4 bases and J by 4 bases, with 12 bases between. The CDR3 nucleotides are TGTGCCAGCAGCTCGCTGACTAGTTCAGATACGCAGTATTTT. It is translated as CASSSLTSSDTQYF.

The CDR3 DNA follows: TGTGCCAGCAGCCTAGGAGGGACAGCGAACACTGAAGCTTTCTTT. This codes for CASSLGGTANTEAFF. The chain uses TRBV7-8 and TRBJ1-1, with 7 bases lining up with TRBD1. CDR1 is SGHVS and CDR2 is FQNEAQ in the germline V gene. Trimming cost V 5 bases and J 1 base; bases outside gene matches: 7. This CDR3 region has 15 residues.

CDR3 residues: CASSQLKGSYNEQFF. For the CDR3, the DNA is TGTGCCAGCAGCCAATTGAAGGGCTCCTACAATGAGCAGTTCTTC. The rearrangement links TRBV3-1 to TRBJ2-1; D is ambiguous. The germline V and J ends were trimmed by 2 bases and 0 bases, with 8 bases remaining between them. CDR3 length: 15 amino acids. In germline, CDR1 is LGHDT, CDR2 YNNKEL (reference sequence).

The CDR3 protein is CASSVGTGGDEQYF. The CDR3 region has the DNA TGTGCCAGCAGCGTAGGGACAGGGGGCGACGAGCAGTACTTC. The chain uses TRBV9 and TRBJ2-7; 11 bases map to TRBD1. This CDR3 comprises 14 residues. Germline V CDR1 and CDR2: SGDLS, YYNGEE. V was clipped by 0 bases and J by 5 bases; unmatched bases: 1. Variable domain in full (rest from reference TRBV9 and TRBJ2-7): DSGVTQTPKHLITATGQRVTLRCSPRSGDLSVYWYQQSLDQGLQFLIQYYNGEERAKGNILERFSAQQFPDLHSELNLSSLELGDSALYFCASSVGTGGDEQYFGPGTRLTVT.

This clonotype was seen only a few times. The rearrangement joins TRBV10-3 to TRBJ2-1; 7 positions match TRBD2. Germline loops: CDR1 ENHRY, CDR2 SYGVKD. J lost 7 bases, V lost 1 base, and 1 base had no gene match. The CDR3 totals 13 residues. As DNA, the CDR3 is TGTGCCATCAGTGAGTGGACTAGTAATGAGCAGTTCTTC. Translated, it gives CAISEWTSNEQFF.

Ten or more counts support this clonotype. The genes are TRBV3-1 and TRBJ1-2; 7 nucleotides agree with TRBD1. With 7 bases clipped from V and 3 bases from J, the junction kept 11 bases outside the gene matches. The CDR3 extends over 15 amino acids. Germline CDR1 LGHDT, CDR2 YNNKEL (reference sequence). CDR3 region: CASTLKSTGDYGYTF. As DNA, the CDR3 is TGTGCCAGCACGTTGAAGTCTACAGGGGACTATGGCTACACCTTC.

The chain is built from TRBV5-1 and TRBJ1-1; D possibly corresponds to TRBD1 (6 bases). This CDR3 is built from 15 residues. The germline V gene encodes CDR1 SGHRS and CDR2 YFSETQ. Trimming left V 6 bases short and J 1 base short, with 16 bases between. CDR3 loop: CASTTGGAGNTEAFF. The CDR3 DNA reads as TGCGCCAGCACAACGGGGGGCGCGGGGAACACTGAAGCTTTCTTT.

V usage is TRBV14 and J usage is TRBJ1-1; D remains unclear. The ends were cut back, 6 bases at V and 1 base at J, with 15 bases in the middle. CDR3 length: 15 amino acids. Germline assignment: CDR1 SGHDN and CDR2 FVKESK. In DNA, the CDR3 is TGTGCCAGCAGACAGTCTCATGACCGGAACACTGAAGCTTTCTTT. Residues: CASRQSHDRNTEAFF.

The DNA of the CDR3 is TGTGCCAGCAGCTTAGGACTTTACGAGGAACAAGAGACCCAGTACTTC. The encoded protein is CASSLGLYEEQETQYF. The V gene is TRBV11-2, the J gene TRBJ2-5; D is undetermined. V gave up 1 base and J gave up 2 bases, with 14 bases separating them. The germline V gene has CDR1 SGHAT and CDR2 FQNNGV. The CDR3 sequence is 16 residues long.

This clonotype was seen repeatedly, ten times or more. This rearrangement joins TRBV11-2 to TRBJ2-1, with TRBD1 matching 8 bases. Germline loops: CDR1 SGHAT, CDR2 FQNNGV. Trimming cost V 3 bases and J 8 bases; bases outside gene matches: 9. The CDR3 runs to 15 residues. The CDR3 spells CASSFLPGGFDEQFF. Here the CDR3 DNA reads TGTGCCAGCAGCTTCTTGCCAGGGGGCTTCGATGAGCAGTTCTTC.

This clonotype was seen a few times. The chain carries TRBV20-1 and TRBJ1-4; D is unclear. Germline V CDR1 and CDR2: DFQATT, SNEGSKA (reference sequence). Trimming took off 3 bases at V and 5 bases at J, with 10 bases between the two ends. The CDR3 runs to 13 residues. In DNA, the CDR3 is TGCAGTGCTAGCCTGGGCACCAATGAAAAACTGTTTTTT. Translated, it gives CSASLGTNEKLFF.

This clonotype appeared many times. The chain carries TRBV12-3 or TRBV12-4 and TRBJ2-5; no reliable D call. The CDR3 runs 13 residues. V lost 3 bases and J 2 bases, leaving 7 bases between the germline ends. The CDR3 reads CASSFNAQETQYF. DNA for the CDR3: TGTGCCAGCAGTTTCAACGCACAAGAGACCCAGTACTTC.

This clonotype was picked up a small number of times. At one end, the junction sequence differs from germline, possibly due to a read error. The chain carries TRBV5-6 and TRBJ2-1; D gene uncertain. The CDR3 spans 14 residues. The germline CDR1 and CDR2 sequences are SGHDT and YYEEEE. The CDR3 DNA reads TGTGCCAGCAGTTTGGGGAATTCCTACAATGAGCAGTTCTTC. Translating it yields CASSLGNSYNEQFF.

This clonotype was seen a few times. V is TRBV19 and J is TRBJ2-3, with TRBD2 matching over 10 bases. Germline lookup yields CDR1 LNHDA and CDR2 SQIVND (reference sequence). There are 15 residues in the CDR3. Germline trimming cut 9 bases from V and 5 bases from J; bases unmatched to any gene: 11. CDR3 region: CASKETSGPQDTQYF. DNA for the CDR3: TGTGCCAGCAAGGAGACTAGCGGGCCCCAAGATACGCAGTATTTT.